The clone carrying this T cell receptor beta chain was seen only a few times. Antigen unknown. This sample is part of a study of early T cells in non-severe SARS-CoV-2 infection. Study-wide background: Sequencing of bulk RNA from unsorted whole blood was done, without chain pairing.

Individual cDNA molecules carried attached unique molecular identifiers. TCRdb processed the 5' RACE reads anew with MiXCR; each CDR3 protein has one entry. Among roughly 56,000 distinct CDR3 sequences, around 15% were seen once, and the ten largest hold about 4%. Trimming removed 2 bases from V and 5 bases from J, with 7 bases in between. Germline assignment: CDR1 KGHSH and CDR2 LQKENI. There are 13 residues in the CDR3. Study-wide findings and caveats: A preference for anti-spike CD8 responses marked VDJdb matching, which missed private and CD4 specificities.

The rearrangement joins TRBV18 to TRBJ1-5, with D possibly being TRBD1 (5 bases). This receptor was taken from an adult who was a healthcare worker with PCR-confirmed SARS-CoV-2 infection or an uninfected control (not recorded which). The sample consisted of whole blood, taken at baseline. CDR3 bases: TGTGCCAGCTCACCAGGGGGGGATCAGCCCCAGCATTTT. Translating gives CASSPGGDQPQHF. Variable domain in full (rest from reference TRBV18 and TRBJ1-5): NAGVMQNPRHLVRRRGQEARLRCSPMKGHSHVYWYRQLPEEGLKFMVYLQKENIIDESGMPKERFSAEFPKEGPSILRIQQVVRGDSAAYFCASSPGGDQPQHFGDGTRLSIL.